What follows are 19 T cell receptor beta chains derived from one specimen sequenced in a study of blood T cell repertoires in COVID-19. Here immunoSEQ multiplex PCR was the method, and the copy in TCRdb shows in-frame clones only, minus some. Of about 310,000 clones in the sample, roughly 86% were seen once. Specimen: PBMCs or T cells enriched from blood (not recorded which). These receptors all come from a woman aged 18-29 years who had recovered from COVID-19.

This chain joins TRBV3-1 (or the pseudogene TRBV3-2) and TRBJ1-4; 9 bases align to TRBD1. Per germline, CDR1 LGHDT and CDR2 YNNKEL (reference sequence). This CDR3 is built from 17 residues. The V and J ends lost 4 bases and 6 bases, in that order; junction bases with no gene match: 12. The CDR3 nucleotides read TGTGCCAGCAGCCCGAGTCTCCCGGGACAGGGAGATGAAAAACTGTTTTTT. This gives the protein CASSPSLPGQGDEKLFF.

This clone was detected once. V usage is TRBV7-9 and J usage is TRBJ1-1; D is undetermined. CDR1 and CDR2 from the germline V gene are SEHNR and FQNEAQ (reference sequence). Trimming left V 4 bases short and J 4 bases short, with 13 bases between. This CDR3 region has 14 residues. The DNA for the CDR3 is TGTGCCAGCAGCTCTATAGACTTATTCACTGAAGCTTTCTTT. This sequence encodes CASSSIDLFTEAFF.

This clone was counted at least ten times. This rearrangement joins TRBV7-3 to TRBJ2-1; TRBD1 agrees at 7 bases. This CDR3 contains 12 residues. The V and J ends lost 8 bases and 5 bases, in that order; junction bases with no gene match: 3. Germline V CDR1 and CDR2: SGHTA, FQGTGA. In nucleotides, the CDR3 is TGTGCCAGCGGGACAGCCAACAATGAGCAGTTCTTC. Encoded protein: CASGTANNEQFF. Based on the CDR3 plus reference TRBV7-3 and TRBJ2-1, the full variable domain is GAGVSQTPSNKVTEKGKYVELRCDPISGHTALYWYRQSLGQGPEFLIYFQGTGAADDSGLPNDRFFAVRPEGSVSTLKIQRTERGDSAVYLCASGTANNEQFFGPGTRLTVL.

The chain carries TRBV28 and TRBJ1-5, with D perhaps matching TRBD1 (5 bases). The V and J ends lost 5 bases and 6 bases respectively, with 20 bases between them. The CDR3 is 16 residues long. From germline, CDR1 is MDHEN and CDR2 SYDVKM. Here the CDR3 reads CASSTPRGGFAQPQHF. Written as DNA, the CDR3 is TGTGCCAGCAGTACACCCCGGGGGGGGTTCGCTCAGCCCCAGCATTTT.

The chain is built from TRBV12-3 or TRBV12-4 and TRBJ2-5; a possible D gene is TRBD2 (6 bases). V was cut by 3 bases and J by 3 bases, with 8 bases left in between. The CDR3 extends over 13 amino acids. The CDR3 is CASSLGGKETQYF. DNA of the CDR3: TGTGCCAGCAGTTTGGGGGGAAAAGAGACCCAGTACTTC.

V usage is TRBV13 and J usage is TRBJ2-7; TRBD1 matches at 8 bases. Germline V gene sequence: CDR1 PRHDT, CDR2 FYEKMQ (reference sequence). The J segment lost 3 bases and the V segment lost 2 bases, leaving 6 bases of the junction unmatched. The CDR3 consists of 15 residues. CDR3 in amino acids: CASSLTGTGLYEQYF. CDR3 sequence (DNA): TGTGCCAGCAGCTTAACGGGGACAGGTCTCTACGAGCAGTACTTC.

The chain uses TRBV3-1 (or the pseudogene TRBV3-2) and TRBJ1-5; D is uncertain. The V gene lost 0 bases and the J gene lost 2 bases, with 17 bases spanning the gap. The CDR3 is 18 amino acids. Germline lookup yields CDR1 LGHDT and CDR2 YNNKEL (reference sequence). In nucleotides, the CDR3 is TGTGCCAGCAGCCAAGACGGTCGTCGCGTCGTTTGCAATCAGCCCCAGCATTTT. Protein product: CASSQDGRRVVCNQPQHF.

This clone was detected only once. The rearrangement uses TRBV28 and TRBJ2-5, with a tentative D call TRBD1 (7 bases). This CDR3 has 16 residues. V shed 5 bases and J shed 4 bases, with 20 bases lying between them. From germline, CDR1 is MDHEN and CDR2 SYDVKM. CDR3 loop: CASSTRRRGVGETQYF. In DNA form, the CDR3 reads TGTGCCAGCAGTACGAGGCGCAGGGGGGTTGGAGAGACCCAGTACTTC.

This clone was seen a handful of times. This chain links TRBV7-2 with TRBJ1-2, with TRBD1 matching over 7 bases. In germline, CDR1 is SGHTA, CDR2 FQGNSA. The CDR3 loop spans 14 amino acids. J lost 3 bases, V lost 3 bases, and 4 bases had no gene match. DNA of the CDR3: TGTGCCAGCAGCTTGGCGCAGGGGGACTATGGCTACACCTTC. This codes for CASSLAQGDYGYTF.

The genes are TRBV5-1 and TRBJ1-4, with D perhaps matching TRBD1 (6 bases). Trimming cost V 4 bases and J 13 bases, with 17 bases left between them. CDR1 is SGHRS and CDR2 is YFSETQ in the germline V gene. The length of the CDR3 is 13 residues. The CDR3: CASSPRTDSLLFF. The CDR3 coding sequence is TGCGCCAGCAGCCCCCGGACGGACAGTCTACTGTTTTTT.

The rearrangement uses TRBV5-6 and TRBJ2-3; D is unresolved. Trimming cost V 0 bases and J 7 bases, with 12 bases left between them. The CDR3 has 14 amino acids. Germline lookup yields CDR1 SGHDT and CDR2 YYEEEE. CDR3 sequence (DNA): TGTGCCAGCAGCTTGGGCCCGCCAGACTATACGCAGTATTTT. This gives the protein CASSLGPPDYTQYF.

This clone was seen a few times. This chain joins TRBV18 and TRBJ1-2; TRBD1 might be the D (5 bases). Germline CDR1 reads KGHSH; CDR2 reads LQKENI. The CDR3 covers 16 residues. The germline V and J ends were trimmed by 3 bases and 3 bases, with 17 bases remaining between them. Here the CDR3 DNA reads TGTGCCAGCTCACCGATGGCCCAGGGAACAGACTATGGCTACACCTTC. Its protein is CASSPMAQGTDYGYTF. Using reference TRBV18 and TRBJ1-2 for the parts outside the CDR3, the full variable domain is NAGVMQNPRHLVRRRGQEARLRCSPMKGHSHVYWYRQLPEEGLKFMVYLQKENIIDESGMPKERFSAEFPKEGPSILRIQQVVRGDSAAYFCASSPMAQGTDYGYTFGSGTRLTVV.

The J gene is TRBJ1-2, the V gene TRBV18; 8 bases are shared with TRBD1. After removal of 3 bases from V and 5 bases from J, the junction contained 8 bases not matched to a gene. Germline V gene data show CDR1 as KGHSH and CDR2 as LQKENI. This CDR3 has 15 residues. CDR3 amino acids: CASSPDQGAEYGYTF. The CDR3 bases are TGTGCCAGCTCACCTGACCAGGGGGCTGAATATGGCTACACCTTC.

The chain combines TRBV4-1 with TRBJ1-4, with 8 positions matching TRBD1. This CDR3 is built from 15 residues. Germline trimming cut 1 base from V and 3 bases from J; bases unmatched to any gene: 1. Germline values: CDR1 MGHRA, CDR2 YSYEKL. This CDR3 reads CASSQGGQANEKLFF. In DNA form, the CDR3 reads TGCGCCAGCAGCCAAGGGGGACAGGCTAATGAAAAACTGTTTTTT.

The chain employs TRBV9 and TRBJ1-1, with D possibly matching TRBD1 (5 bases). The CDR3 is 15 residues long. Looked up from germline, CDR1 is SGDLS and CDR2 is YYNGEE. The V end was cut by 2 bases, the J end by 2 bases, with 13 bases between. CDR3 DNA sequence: TGTGCCAGCAGCGTCGAAGCTAGGGGAAACACTGAAGCTTTCTTT. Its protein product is CASSVEARGNTEAFF.

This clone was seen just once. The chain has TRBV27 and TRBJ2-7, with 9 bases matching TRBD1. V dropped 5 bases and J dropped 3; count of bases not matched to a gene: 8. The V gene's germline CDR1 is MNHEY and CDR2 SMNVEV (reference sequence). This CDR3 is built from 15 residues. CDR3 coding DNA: TGTGCCAGCAGTGTCAACAGGGGGCCCGTCTACGAGCAGTACTTC. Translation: CASSVNRGPVYEQYF.

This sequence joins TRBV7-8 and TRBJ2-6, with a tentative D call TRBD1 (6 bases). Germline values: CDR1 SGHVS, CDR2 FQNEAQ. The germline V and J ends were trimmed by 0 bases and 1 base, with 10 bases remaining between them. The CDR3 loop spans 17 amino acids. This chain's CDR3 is CASSLARGGSGANVLTF. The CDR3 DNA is TGTGCCAGCAGCTTAGCACGAGGGGGTTCTGGGGCCAACGTCCTGACTTTC.

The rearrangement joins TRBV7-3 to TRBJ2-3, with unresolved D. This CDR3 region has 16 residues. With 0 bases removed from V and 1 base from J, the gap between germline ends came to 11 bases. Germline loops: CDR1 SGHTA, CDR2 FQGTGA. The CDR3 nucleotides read TGTGCCAGCAGCTTAACCGGAAGCGCGGGCACAGATACGCAGTATTTT. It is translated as CASSLTGSAGTDTQYF.

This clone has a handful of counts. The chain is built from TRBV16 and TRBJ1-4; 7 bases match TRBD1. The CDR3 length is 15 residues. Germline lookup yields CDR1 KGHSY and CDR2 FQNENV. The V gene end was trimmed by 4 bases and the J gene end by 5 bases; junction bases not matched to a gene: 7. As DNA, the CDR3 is TGTGCCAGCAGCCCCTCAGGGGGGTTGAATGAAAAACTGTTTTTT. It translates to CASSPSGGLNEKLFF. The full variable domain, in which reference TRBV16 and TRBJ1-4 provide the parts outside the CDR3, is GEEVAQTPKHLVRGEGQKAKLYCAPIKGHSYVFWYQQVLKNEFKFLISFQNENVFDETGMPKERFSAKCLPNSPCSLEIQATKLEDSAVYFCASSPSGGLNEKLFFGSGTQLSVL.